The 26 T cell receptor beta chains given below trace back to one sample, sequenced in a study of cytomegalovirus exposure and HLA in healthy donors. Primers: 60 Vbeta forward and 13 Jbeta reverse. This table comes from immunoSEQ multiplex PCR, and its TCRdb copy is limited to in-frame clones, with some not included. The sample shows approximately 240,000 clones, roughly 87% of them seen only once. Material: PBMCs. The receptors stem from a woman aged 40 to 50 in good health and CMV-seropositive.

This clone was seen a single time. The gene calls are TRBV4-1 and TRBJ1-6; no firm D call. There are 15 residues in the CDR3. Germline V lookup: CDR1 MGHRA, CDR2 YSYEKL. V lost 4 bases and J lost 9, with 16 bases in between. As DNA, the CDR3 is TGCGCCAGCAGCCCAAGAGTCATAGAACCTTCACCCCTCCACTTT. It translates to CASSPRVIEPSPLHF.

The rearrangement uses TRBV7-8 and TRBJ2-1; TRBD1 is a possible D gene (6 bases). V was pared by 5 bases and J by 2 bases, with 10 bases between. The CDR3 is 14 amino acids. Per the germline V gene, CDR1 is SGHVS and CDR2 is FQNEAQ. CDR3 region: CASSTGLAYNEQFF. As DNA, the CDR3 is TGTGCCAGCAGCACAGGGTTGGCCTACAATGAGCAGTTCTTC.

The chain links TRBV29-1 to TRBJ2-7; 7 positions match TRBD1. This CDR3 contains 11 residues. The germline CDR1 and CDR2 sequences are SQVTM and ANQGSEA. V dropped 7 bases and J dropped 1; count of bases not matched to a gene: 1. As DNA, the CDR3 is TGCAGCGCGGGACAGTCCTACGAGCAGTACTTC. Protein product: CSAGQSYEQYF.

This clone has more than one count but fewer than ten. The J gene is TRBJ1-1, the V gene TRBV4-3, with a tentative D call TRBD1 (6 bases). Looked up from germline, CDR1 is LGHNA and CDR2 is YSLEER. The CDR3 has 16 amino acids. Trimming took 1 base from V and 1 from J, leaving 13 bases between them. The DNA of the CDR3 is TGCGCCAGCAGCCAAGCGTTAGGGACACAGAACACTGAAGCTTTCTTT. Its protein product is CASSQALGTQNTEAFF.

The V call is TRBV12-5, the J call TRBJ1-2; 8 nucleotides line up with TRBD1. Germline trimming cut 5 bases from V and 5 bases from J; bases unmatched to any gene: 13. This CDR3 region has 16 residues. Germline CDR1 reads LGHNT; CDR2 reads FRNRAP. The DNA for the CDR3 is TGTGCTAGTGGTATAATCAGGGGGCTTCTGTTTTATGGCTACACCTTC. As protein: CASGIIRGLLFYGYTF.

The chain uses TRBV19 and TRBJ1-3; 7 bases map to TRBD1. Germline assignment: CDR1 LNHDA and CDR2 SQIVND (reference sequence). This CDR3 contains 16 residues. The V segment lost 6 bases and the J segment 0 bases; nucleotides outside the gene matches: 8. The CDR3 DNA reads as TGTGCCAGTAGCTCCGGGACAGTACACTCTGGAAACACCATATATTTT. Translated: CASSSGTVHSGNTIYF. The full variable domain, completed using reference TRBV19 and TRBJ1-3, is DGGITQSPKYLFRKEGQNVTLSCEQNLNHDAMYWYRQDPGQGLRLIYYSQIVNDFQKGDIAEGYSVSREKKESFPLTVTSAQKNPTAFYLCASSSGTVHSGNTIYFGEGSWLTVV.

This chain's CDR3 is CATSRDPGGEQYF. CDR3 DNA: TGTGCCACCAGCAGAGATCCCGGGGGCGAGCAGTACTTC. This sequence joins TRBV15 and TRBJ2-7; TRBD2 is a possible D gene (6 bases). The CDR3 is 13 amino acids. Germline loops: CDR1 LNHNV, CDR2 YYDKDF (reference sequence). Trimming left V 0 bases short and J 6 bases short, with 9 bases between.

The V and J genes are TRBV5-1 and TRBJ1-5, with D possibly matching TRBD1 (6 bases). Germline V CDR1 and CDR2: SGHRS, YFSETQ. Trimming cost V 2 bases and J 5 bases, with 14 bases left between them. The CDR3 is 15 residues long. CDR3: CASSLFPGADQPQHF. The CDR3 bases are TGCGCCAGCAGCTTATTTCCAGGGGCGGATCAGCCCCAGCATTTT.

The rearrangement links TRBV7-3 to TRBJ1-1; possibly TRBD1 for D (6 bases). V dropped 1 base and J dropped 5 bases, with 11 bases sitting between them. Germline V CDR1 and CDR2: SGHTA, FQGTGA. The CDR3 contains 14 residues. The CDR3 nucleotides are TGTGCCAGCAGCTTAAATGGGGGGGCTACTGAAGCTTTCTTT. Encoded protein: CASSLNGGATEAFF.

This clone is medium-sized. The chain recombines TRBV7-3 with TRBJ1-1, with a tentative D call TRBD1 (6 bases). CDR1 is SGHTA, CDR2 FQGTGA, per germline. This CDR3 is 14 amino acids long. The V end was cut by 5 bases, the J end by 1 base, with 11 bases between. CDR3 in DNA: TGTGCCAGCAGCCCGGGACACTCGAACACTGAAGCTTTCTTT. As protein: CASSPGHSNTEAFF.

In nucleotides, the CDR3 is TGTGCCAGCAGTTTACGGGCTCTGAAGGGGGAAAAACTGTTTTTT. It yields the protein CASSLRALKGEKLFF. V usage is TRBV27 and J usage is TRBJ1-4; tentative D call: TRBD1 (5 bases). Germline-derived CDR1 and CDR2 are MNHEY and SMNVEV (reference sequence). V was shortened by 2 bases and J by 8 bases, with 15 bases between the two germline ends. The CDR3 consists of 15 residues.

J is TRBJ2-7 and V is TRBV5-4; TRBD2 is a possible D gene (5 bases). The CDR3 has 13 residues. Trimming pared 2 bases from V and 3 bases from J, leaving 9 bases between. CDR1 and CDR2 from the germline V gene are SGHNT and YYREEE (reference sequence). CDR3 sequence (DNA): TGTGCCAGCAGCTTTTTACGGGACTACGAGCAGTACTTC. This encodes CASSFLRDYEQYF.

The J gene is TRBJ1-1, the V gene TRBV19; D unresolved. The V and J ends lost 2 bases and 3 bases respectively, with 10 bases between them. CDR1 is LNHDA, CDR2 SQIVND, per germline (reference sequence). The CDR3 spans 14 residues. CDR3 DNA: TGTGCCAGTAGTATAATCCCCCGGGACACTGAAGCTTTCTTT. Its protein product is CASSIIPRDTEAFF.

The chain has TRBV9 and TRBJ1-2; D ambiguous. Trimming left V 1 base short and J 8 bases short, with 12 bases between. Germline-derived CDR1 and CDR2 are SGDLS and YYNGEE. There are 13 residues in the CDR3. CDR3 nucleotide sequence: TGTGCCAGCAGCGTATTGCCGGAGTCGGGCTACACCTTC. Its protein product is CASSVLPESGYTF.

The rearrangement links TRBV15 to TRBJ2-5; 7 nucleotides match TRBD2. Germline V gene data show CDR1 as LNHNV and CDR2 as YYDKDF (reference sequence). The CDR3 covers 15 residues. With V trimmed by 0 bases and J by 5 bases, 6 bases remained unmatched. The CDR3: CATSRDRGEWETQYF. The CDR3 nucleotides read TGTGCCACCAGCAGAGATCGGGGGGAGTGGGAGACCCAGTACTTC.

V and J are TRBV19 and TRBJ1-2; 8 nucleotides align to TRBD1. Germline loops: CDR1 LNHDA, CDR2 SQIVND (reference sequence). The CDR3 contains 14 residues. Trimming took 7 bases from V and 5 from J; bases not matched to a gene: 9. This CDR3 is CASTQGQARYGYTF. The CDR3 DNA sequence: TGTGCCAGTACCCAGGGACAGGCCCGTTATGGCTACACCTTC.

This chain joins TRBV25-1 and TRBJ1-2; weak D call: TRBD1 (6 bases). Trimming shortened V by 3 bases and J by 2 bases, and 16 bases separated the two germline ends. CDR1 is MGHDK, CDR2 SYGVNS, per germline. This CDR3 is 16 amino acids long. The CDR3 spells CASSDDARGTNYGYTF. In DNA, the CDR3 is TGTGCCAGCAGTGACGACGCGAGGGGGACCAACTATGGCTACACCTTC.

This chain links TRBV7-2 with TRBJ2-5; 9 nucleotides agree with TRBD2. J gave up 4 bases and V 0 bases, and 3 bases lay outside the gene matches. The CDR3 contains 15 residues. From germline, CDR1 is SGHTA and CDR2 FQGNSA. The chain's CDR3 is CASSLAGTSRETQYF. The CDR3 region has the DNA TGTGCCAGCAGCTTAGCCGGGACTAGCAGAGAGACCCAGTACTTC.

V gene TRBV2 combines with J gene TRBJ1-2; no clear D. The CDR3 extends over 12 amino acids. The V end lost 9 bases, the J end lost 2 bases, and 10 bases lay between the germline ends. The germline V gene encodes CDR1 SNHLY and CDR2 FYNNEI. In DNA form, the CDR3 reads TGTGCCAGTACGGGAGGGAACTATGGCTACACCTTC. Translated: CASTGGNYGYTF.

The chain couples TRBV5-4 to TRBJ2-2; the match to TRBD2 covers 9 bases. CDR1 is SGHNT and CDR2 is YYREEE in the germline V gene (reference sequence). Unmatched junction bases numbered 6, after V lost 3 bases and J lost 6 bases. The CDR3 length is 15 residues. The CDR3 DNA is TGTGCCAGCAGCTGGGGACTAGCAGAGGCCGGGGAGCTGTTTTTT. Translation gives CASSWGLAEAGELFF.

The rearrangement links TRBV4-2 to TRBJ2-3; TRBD2 aligns across 7 bases. V dropped 1 base and J dropped 5; count of bases not matched to a gene: 9. The CDR3 covers 16 residues. Germline V lookup: CDR1 LGHNA, CDR2 YNFKEQ. The CDR3 bases are TGTGCCAGCAGCCAAGGGGAGGGGTCGGTTGGAGATACGCAGTATTTT. It specifies CASSQGEGSVGDTQYF.

The genes are TRBV7-6 and TRBJ1-1, with D uncertain. The V and J ends lost 1 base and 0 bases respectively, with 6 bases between them. CDR3 length: 14 residues. Germline CDR1 reads SGHVS; CDR2 reads FNYEAQ. Written as DNA, the CDR3 is TGTGCCAGCAGCTTAGAACCAGTGAACACTGAAGCTTTCTTT. It is translated as CASSLEPVNTEAFF.

This chain joins TRBV7-2 and TRBJ1-1, with 8 bases aligning to TRBD1. The V segment lost 8 bases and the J segment 4 bases; nucleotides outside the gene matches: 9. Germline V gene data show CDR1 as SGHTA and CDR2 as FQGNSA. The CDR3 sequence is 14 residues long. CDR3 in amino acids: CASVGQGMSTEAFF. The CDR3 region has the DNA TGTGCCAGCGTAGGACAGGGTATGAGCACTGAAGCTTTCTTT.

This clone was seen more than once but under ten times. V usage is TRBV2 and J usage is TRBJ1-5; D possibly corresponds to TRBD1 (5 bases). V gave up 5 bases and J gave up 5 bases, with 13 bases separating them. CDR1 and CDR2 (germline): SNHLY, FYNNEI. The CDR3 is 14 amino acids. CDR3 in amino acids: CASSTDSLYQPQHF. In DNA form, the CDR3 reads TGTGCCAGCAGTACCGACAGTCTATATCAGCCCCAGCATTTT.

V and J are TRBV2 and TRBJ1-1; the D gene is possibly TRBD1 (5 bases). The CDR3 is 15 residues long. V was trimmed by 6 bases and J by 0 bases, leaving 14 bases between them. Per germline, CDR1 SNHLY and CDR2 FYNNEI. The CDR3 protein is CASSNRQRVNTEAFF. The CDR3 region has the DNA TGTGCCAGCAGCAATAGACAGCGGGTGAACACTGAAGCTTTCTTT.

The chain links TRBV30 to TRBJ2-7, with TRBD2 identical over 10 bases. V shed 4 bases and J 0 bases; nucleotides not matched to a gene: 9. Germline V CDR1 and CDR2: GTSNPN, SVGIG (reference sequence). CDR3 size: 16 residues. CDR3 sequence reads: CAWKKREGRSSYEQYF. CDR3 in DNA: TGTGCCTGGAAAAAGCGGGAGGGCCGGAGCTCCTACGAGCAGTACTTC.